The 9 T cell receptor beta chains listed next were all sequenced from one sample in a study of tumor-infiltrating lymphocytes in oesophageal squamous cell carcinoma. TCRdb re-called the PCR reads through MiXCR, storing one row per CDR3 protein. The sample has over 20,000 distinct CDR3 sequences, approximately 35% seen once. The material sequenced was esophageal tumor tissue. Receptors originate from a female donor with esophageal squamous cell carcinoma.

By frequency in the sample, this clonotype is medium-sized (0.01 to 0.1%). It is unclear where the CDR3 begins or ends on the DNA, so no DNA is shown, and the CDR3 is as TCRdb lists it. The CDR3 spells CASISGQAISGANVLTF. The chain recombines TRBV28 with TRBJ2-6; the listed D gene, TRBD1, was not tested against the DNA. The germline CDR1 and CDR2 sequences are MDHEN and SYDVKM. The CDR3 has 17 amino acids, counting both end residues.

The V gene is TRBV12-3 or TRBV12-4, the J gene TRBJ2-5; D ambiguous. The DNA end is a closer match to TRBJ2-1, so the J assignment may be wrong. CDR3 length: 13 amino acids. The CDR3 region has the DNA TGTGCCATCGGTCCCCACCCCAACAATGAGCAGTTCTTC. Residues: CAIGPHPNNEQFF.

There are a few counts of this clonotype. The V and J genes are TRBV7-6 and TRBJ2-5; possibly TRBD1 for D (5 bases). The germline V gene has CDR1 SGHVS and CDR2 FNYEAQ. V shed 3 bases and J shed 5 bases, with 10 bases lying between them. CDR3 length equals 13 residues. The CDR3 DNA is TGTGCCAGCAGCTTTGGGGCAGCGGAGACCCAGTACTTC. Translation: CASSFGAAETQYF.

The rearrangement uses TRBV7-6 and TRBJ2-3; 9 positions match TRBD2. The last part of the DNA fits TRBJ2-1 better; the J call may be wrong. The germline V gene encodes CDR1 SGHVS and CDR2 FNYEAQ. There are 15 residues in the CDR3. The chain's CDR3 is CASSLFAGGQETQFF. In nucleotides, the CDR3 is TGTGCCAGCAGCTTATTTGCGGGAGGGCAAGAGACCCAGTTCTTC.

This clonotype was counted at least ten times. The rearrangement links TRBV6-1 to TRBJ2-3; 8 bases are shared with TRBD2. CDR1 and CDR2 from the germline V gene are MNHNS and SASEGT. The CDR3 loop spans 13 amino acids. V trimming: 7 bases; J trimming: 6 bases; junction bases outside the gene matches: 6. The CDR3 sequence is CASTAGGMDTQYF. The CDR3 nucleotides are TGTGCCAGCACGGCGGGGGGCATGGATACGCAGTATTTT.

This clonotype came up a few times. The J gene is TRBJ1-4, the V gene TRBV5-1; maybe TRBD1 (6 bases). V lost 4 bases and J lost 8, with 18 bases in between. CDR1 and CDR2 from the germline V gene are SGHRS and YFSETQ. The CDR3 length is 15 residues. DNA for the CDR3: TGCGCCAGCAGCGCACGCACCCAGGGGAAGGAAAAACTGTTTTTT. Its translation: CASSARTQGKEKLFF.

This clonotype was detected ten times or more. The chain is built from TRBV18 and TRBJ2-7; TRBD2 is a possible D gene (5 bases). This CDR3 contains 12 residues. Germline values: CDR1 KGHSH, CDR2 LQKENI. The ends were cut back, 3 bases at V and 6 bases at J, with 9 bases in the middle. CDR3 sequence reads: CASSPSGVEQYF. The CDR3 region has the DNA TGTGCCAGCTCACCCTCCGGGGTCGAGCAGTACTTC. Full variable domain (remainder filled in from reference TRBV18 and TRBJ2-7): NAGVMQNPRHLVRRRGQEARLRCSPMKGHSHVYWYRQLPEEGLKFMVYLQKENIIDESGMPKERFSAEFPKEGPSILRIQQVVRGDSAAYFCASSPSGVEQYFGPGTRLTVT.

The chain combines TRBV12-3 or TRBV12-4 with TRBJ2-5, with a possible D match to TRBD2 (6 bases). V was cut by 6 bases and J by 5 bases, with 22 bases left in between. This CDR3 has 16 amino acids. Written as DNA, the CDR3 is TGTGCCAGCAGAAGGACTCGACTAGATTTGAAGGAGACCCAGTACTTC. Translating gives CASRRTRLDLKETQYF.

The genes are TRBV10-3 and TRBJ2-3; D is unclear. The J call may be wrong; the DNA end is better matched by TRBJ2-1. Germline V gene data show CDR1 as ENHRY and CDR2 as SYGVKD. This CDR3 region has 12 residues. The chain's CDR3 is CAISDKNPEQFF. CDR3 sequence (DNA): TGTGCCATCAGTGACAAGAATCCGGAGCAGTTCTTC.